This T cell receptor beta chain was recorded in a study of beta chain features in type 1 diabetes. As every portion of the isolated RNA was reverse transcribed, the sequencing read expressed TCRB transcripts. Method: immunoSEQ multiplex PCR; TCRdb's copy keeps in-frame clones and lacks some. Among around 140,000 clones, around 9% were seen once, and the ten largest hold 0.65% to 0.75%. Trimming cost V 8 bases and J 2 bases; bases outside gene matches: 8. The germline gives CDR1 MNHEY, CDR2 SVGAGI. This CDR3 is built from 14 residues. This clone was observed a handful of times. Antigen unknown. Study-wide findings and caveats: Shortening that was moderate but significant affected the TCRB CDR3s of Type 1 diabetes patients in all four CD4+ subsets. In type 1 diabetes patients, VDJ junctions had fewer insertions; deletions at these junctions were more frequent. PCR could preferentially amplify shorter templates, alike in patients and controls.

The rearrangement links TRBV6-5 to TRBJ1-2; 7 bases fit TRBD1. The sample consisted of central memory CD4+ T cells from blood. The origin of this receptor is a man between 25 and 39 years old with type 1 diabetes. CDR3 residues: CASDAPRGNYGYTF. DNA for the CDR3: TGTGCCAGCGACGCCCCCAGGGGGAACTATGGCTACACCTTC.